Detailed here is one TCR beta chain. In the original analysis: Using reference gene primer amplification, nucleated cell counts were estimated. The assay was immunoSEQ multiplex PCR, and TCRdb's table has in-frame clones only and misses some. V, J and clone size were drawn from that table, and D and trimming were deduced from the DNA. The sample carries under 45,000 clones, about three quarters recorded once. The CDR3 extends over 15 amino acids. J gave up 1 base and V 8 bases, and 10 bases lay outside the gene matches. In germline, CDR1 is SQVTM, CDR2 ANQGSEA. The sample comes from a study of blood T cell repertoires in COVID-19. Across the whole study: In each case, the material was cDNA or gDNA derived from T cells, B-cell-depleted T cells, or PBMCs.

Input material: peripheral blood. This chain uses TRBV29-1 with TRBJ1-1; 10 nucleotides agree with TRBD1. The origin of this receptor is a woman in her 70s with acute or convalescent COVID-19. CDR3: CSTDRGFTGNTEAFF. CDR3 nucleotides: TGCAGCACGGACAGGGGGTTTACGGGGAACACTGAAGCTTTCTTT. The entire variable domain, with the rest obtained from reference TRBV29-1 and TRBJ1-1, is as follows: SAVISQKPSRDICQRGTSLTIQCQVDSQVTMMFWYRQQPGQSLTLIATANQGSEATYESGFVIDKFPISRPNLTFSTLTVSNMSPEDSSIYLCSTDRGFTGNTEAFFGQGTRLTVV.